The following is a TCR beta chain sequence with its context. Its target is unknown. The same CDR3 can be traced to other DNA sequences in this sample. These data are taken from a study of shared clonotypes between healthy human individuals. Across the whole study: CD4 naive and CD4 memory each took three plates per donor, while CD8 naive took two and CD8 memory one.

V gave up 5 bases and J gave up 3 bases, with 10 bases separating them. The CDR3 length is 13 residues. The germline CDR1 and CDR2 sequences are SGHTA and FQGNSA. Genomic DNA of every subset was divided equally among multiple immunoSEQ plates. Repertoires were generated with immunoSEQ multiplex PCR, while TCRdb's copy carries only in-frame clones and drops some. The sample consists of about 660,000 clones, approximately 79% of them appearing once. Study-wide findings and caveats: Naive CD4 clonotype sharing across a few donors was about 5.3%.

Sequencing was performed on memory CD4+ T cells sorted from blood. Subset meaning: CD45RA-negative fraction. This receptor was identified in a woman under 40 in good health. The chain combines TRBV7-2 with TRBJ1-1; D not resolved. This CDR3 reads CASSPQRDTEAFF. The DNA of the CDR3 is TGTGCCAGCAGCCCACAGCGGGACACTGAAGCTTTCTTT.